This passage covers 10 T cell receptor beta chains from one sample sequenced in a study of T cell responses to AZD1222 COVID-19 vaccine. Using immunoSEQ multiplex PCR, the repertoire was profiled, and TCRdb retains in-frame clones only, with some absent. Among around 85,000 clones listed, approximately 83% were seen once. The material was peripheral blood, obtained on day 0 of AZD1222 vaccination. These TCRs come from an adult in good health.

CDR3 in amino acids: CASSGGNEQFF. In nucleotides, the CDR3 is TGTGCCAGCAGTGGCGGGAATGAGCAGTTCTTC. V usage is TRBV2 and J usage is TRBJ2-1; D might be TRBD2 (5 bases). Trimming took 4 bases from V and 7 from J, leaving 5 bases between them. The germline V gene has CDR1 SNHLY and CDR2 FYNNEI. CDR3 length: 11 amino acids.

The chain employs TRBV5-4 and TRBJ2-7; 11 nucleotides align to TRBD2. This CDR3 has 15 amino acids. After removal of 3 bases from V and 3 bases from J, the junction contained 5 bases not matched to a gene. CDR1 and CDR2 (germline): SGHNT, YYREEE (reference sequence). Written as DNA, the CDR3 is TGTGCCAGCAGCTCGACCGGGACTAGCGGCTACGAGCAGTACTTC. Translating it yields CASSSTGTSGYEQYF. Complete variable domain (other parts from reference TRBV5-4 and TRBJ2-7): ETGVTQSPTHLIKTRGQQVTLRCSSQSGHNTVSWYQQALGQGPQFIFQYYREEENGRGNFPPRFSGLQFPNYSSELNVNALELDDSALYLCASSSTGTSGYEQYFGPGTRLTVT.

This clone was observed once. J is TRBJ2-7 and V is TRBV4-1, with D possibly matching TRBD2 (5 bases). Germline-derived CDR1 and CDR2 are MGHRA and YSYEKL. Trimming left V 0 bases short and J 4 bases short, with 16 bases between. The CDR3 is 16 residues long. Written as DNA, the CDR3 is TGCGCCAGCAGCCAAGATATGGCTAGCTTACGGTACGAGCAGTACTTC. This gives the protein CASSQDMASLRYEQYF.

To note about this clone: In the same sample, other DNA sequences code for this CDR3. The V and J genes are TRBV3-1 (or the pseudogene TRBV3-2) and TRBJ1-6, with 10 nucleotides matching TRBD1. Germline V gene lookup returns CDR1 LGHDT and CDR2 YNNKEL (reference sequence). V gave up 3 bases and J gave up 8 bases; unmatched junction bases: 1. This CDR3 comprises 14 residues. CDR3 in DNA: TGTGCCAGCAGCCAGGGGACAGGGGATTCACCCCTCCACTTT. Translation gives CASSQGTGDSPLHF.

V is TRBV30 and J is TRBJ2-7; D tentatively fits TRBD1 or TRBD2 (6 bases each). The CDR3 extends over 14 amino acids. V was trimmed by 0 bases and J by 5 bases, leaving 14 bases between them. Germline V gene data show CDR1 as GTSNPN and CDR2 as SVGIG (reference sequence). The CDR3: CAWSVTGPGDEQYF. The CDR3, as DNA: TGTGCCTGGAGTGTCACAGGGCCGGGGGACGAGCAGTACTTC.

The chain combines TRBV2 with TRBJ2-1; 10 nucleotides line up with TRBD1. CDR1 and CDR2 (germline): SNHLY, FYNNEI. The junction had 3 bases not matched to a gene; V was cut back by 1 base and J by 3 bases. This CDR3 comprises 16 residues. CDR3 DNA: TGTGCCAGCAGTGAAGAGACAGGGGGCGACTACAATGAGCAGTTCTTC. As protein: CASSEETGGDYNEQFF.

The chain joins TRBV6-5 to TRBJ2-5, with 9 bases fitting TRBD1. V trimming: 4 bases; J trimming: 2 bases; junction bases outside the gene matches: 8. There are 16 residues in the CDR3. Germline V CDR1 and CDR2: MNHEY, SVGAGI. In DNA, the CDR3 is TGTGCCAGCAGTTCCCCCGGGACAGGGAATCAAGAGACCCAGTACTTC. Its protein is CASSSPGTGNQETQYF.

The chain employs TRBV7-3 and TRBJ2-1, with 9 bases that match TRBD1. Germline CDR1 SGHTA, CDR2 FQGTGA. The CDR3 is 19 residues long. The V gene end was trimmed by 5 bases and the J gene end by 1 base; junction bases not matched to a gene: 15. The CDR3 nucleotides are TGTGCCAGCAGCCCCGACGGACAGGGGTTAGCTAGGTCCTACAATGAGCAGTTCTTC. Translated, it gives CASSPDGQGLARSYNEQFF.

The rearrangement links TRBV6-4 to TRBJ1-1; possible D gene TRBD1, 5 bases. The CDR3 sequence is 14 residues long. Trimming removed 6 bases from V and 1 base from J, with 12 bases in between. Per germline, CDR1 MRHNA and CDR2 SNTAGT. CDR3 amino acids: CASRVGAGNTEAFF. CDR3 nucleotide sequence: TGTGCCAGCAGAGTAGGGGCGGGGAACACTGAAGCTTTCTTT.

The rearrangement joins TRBV3-1 (or the pseudogene TRBV3-2) to TRBJ2-4; D not certain. This CDR3 is built from 14 residues. The V gene's germline CDR1 is LGHDT and CDR2 YNNKEL (reference sequence). V was trimmed by 5 bases and J by 7 bases, leaving 15 bases between them. CDR3 in DNA: TGTGCCAGCAGCTACCGTGACGGGTACAACATTCAGTACTTC. Residues: CASSYRDGYNIQYF.